This TCR beta chain was identified in a study of cytomegalovirus exposure and HLA in healthy donors. Study background: The Caucasian-associated ancestry cluster contained more than 75% of the approximately 420 genotyped donors. Overall study results and limits: Sequencing had likely introduced a cluster of highly shared sequence variants as an artifact. TCR beta V segments were, for the most part, productive about 87% or about 30% of the time in an earlier analysis. Apparent HLA restriction characterized most CMV-associated TCR beta chains in a later analysis.

This clone was detected a few times. Antigen specificity is unknown. Primers for the PCR totalled 60 Vbeta and 13 Jbeta. The repertoire was sequenced with immunoSEQ multiplex PCR; TCRdb's copy has only in-frame clones and lacks some. The sample shows about 140,000 clones, 70% to 80% of them seen only once. Trimming pared 4 bases from V and 2 bases from J, leaving 7 bases between. Germline CDR1 MGHRA, CDR2 YSYEKL. The CDR3 has 13 residues. Sequenced sample: PBMCs. The source of this sequence is a female donor in good health and CMV-seronegative. This chain uses TRBV4-1 with TRBJ2-3; no reliable D call. For the CDR3, the DNA is TGCGCCAGCAGCCTGCAGGCCACAGATACGCAGTATTTT. Protein: CASSLQATDTQYF.